The rows below give T cell receptor beta chains drawn from one sample of a study of control samples from healthy donors and cancer patients. Assay: immunoSEQ multiplex PCR; the TCRdb copy retains only in-frame clones and omits some. This table has over 85,000 clones, 85% to 90% appearing once. The material sequenced was PBMCs. These TCRs come from a woman aged 45 to 65 with colorectal cancer. Both conserved end residues are part of each CDR3. A D gene is named only where the DNA matches it firmly. Size tells how often a clone was seen (once, few, many) or the class of an expanded clone, and some rows leave it out.

v_gene,d_gene,j_gene,abundance,CDR3aa,CDR3nt
TRBV5-4,NA,TRBJ2-3,NA,CASSLPGTDTQYF,TGTGCCAGCAGCTTGCCTGGCACAGATACGCAGTATTTT
TRBV18,NA,TRBJ1-5,NA,CASSLTELGPQHF,TGTGCCAGCTCATTAACGGAGCTGGGGCCCCAGCATTTT
TRBV5-6,NA,TRBJ2-2,NA,CASSLGGSSTGELFF,TGTGCCAGCAGCTTGGGCGGGTCTTCCACCGGGGAGCTGTTTTTT
TRBV6-5,TRBD1,TRBJ1-1,once,CASSYSGQGANTEAFF,TGTGCCAGCAGTTACTCGGGACAGGGGGCAAACACTGAAGCTTTCTTT
TRBV7-2,NA,TRBJ2-6,NA,CASSLQQLSGANVLTF,TGTGCCAGCAGCTTACAACAGCTCTCTGGGGCCAACGTCCTGACTTTC
TRBV4-3,TRBD2,TRBJ2-2,large,CASSSGLASLATGELFF,TGCGCCAGCAGCTCCGGACTAGCGTCGTTAGCCACCGGGGAGCTGTTTTTT
TRBV6-4,NA,TRBJ2-3,few,CASSSGDGGAADTQYF,TGTGCCAGCAGTTCCGGGGATGGGGGGGCCGCAGATACGCAGTATTTT
TRBV10-3,NA,TRBJ2-2,NA,CAISEFGEMNTGELFF,TGTGCCATCAGTGAGTTTGGGGAAATGAACACCGGGGAGCTGTTTTTT
TRBV7-9,NA,TRBJ2-4,NA,CASSLAINIQYF,TGTGCCAGCAGCTTAGCCATTAACATTCAGTACTTC
TRBV5-8,NA,TRBJ1-1,NA,CASSLEWTMDTEAFF,TGTGCCAGCAGCTTGGAGTGGACGATGGACACTGAAGCTTTCTTT
TRBV30,NA,TRBJ1-4,NA,CAWSGGEKLFF,TGTGCCTGGAGCGGAGGAGAAAAACTGTTTTTT
TRBV11-1,NA,TRBJ1-3,once,CASSTQTRSSGNTIYF,TGTGCCAGCAGCACTCAGACACGCTCCTCTGGAAACACCATATATTTT
TRBV7-2,NA,TRBJ2-1,NA,CASSDGGGLEEQFF,TGTGCCAGCAGCGACGGGGGCGGGTTGGAGGAGCAGTTCTTC
TRBV5-6,NA,TRBJ1-1,NA,CASSLVAQGGTEAFF,TGTGCCAGCAGCTTGGTGGCGCAGGGCGGCACTGAAGCTTTCTTT
TRBV4-3,NA,TRBJ1-5,few,CASSQFAGENQPQHF,TGCGCCAGCAGCCAATTCGCCGGGGAGAATCAGCCCCAGCATTTT
TRBV27,NA,TRBJ2-6,NA,CASSLSLLVRGANVLTF,TGTGCCAGCAGTTTATCTCTCTTGGTTAGGGGGGCCAACGTCCTGACTTTC
TRBV25-1,NA,TRBJ2-3,NA,CASSEFRGVTDTQYF,TGTGCCAGCAGTGAATTCAGGGGAGTAACAGATACGCAGTATTTT
TRBV5-1,NA,TRBJ1-6,NA,CASSGGHPSDSPLHF,TGCGCCAGCAGCGGGGGACACCCTTCGGATTCACCCCTCCACTTT
TRBV7-9,TRBD1,TRBJ1-5,NA,CASSPGTGYNQPQHF,TGTGCCAGCAGCCCCGGGACAGGGTATAATCAGCCCCAGCATTTT
TRBV4-2,TRBD1,TRBJ1-5,NA,CASSQIGITGVNQPQHF,TGTGCCAGCAGCCAAATCGGCATAACAGGGGTTAATCAGCCCCAGCATTTT
TRBV5-1,NA,TRBJ1-3,NA,CASSLEPGETGNTIYF,TGCGCCAGCAGCTTGGAGCCAGGGGAAACCGGAAACACCATATATTTT
TRBV29-1,NA,TRBJ2-6,once,CSVERDSGANVLTF,TGCAGCGTTGAACGGGATTCCGGGGCCAACGTCCTGACTTTC
TRBV28,NA,TRBJ1-4,once,CASTHQTGPNEKLFF,TGTGCCAGCACCCACCAGACAGGCCCTAATGAAAAACTGTTTTTT
TRBV19,NA,TRBJ2-1,NA,CASSIVLYNEQFF,TGTGCCAGTAGTATAGTCTTGTACAATGAGCAGTTCTTC
TRBV5-4,NA,TRBJ1-1,NA,CASSLAGNTEAFF,TGTGCCAGCAGCTTGGCGGGAAACACTGAAGCTTTCTTT
TRBV9,NA,TRBJ1-5,NA,CASSVYNGGFNSNQPQHF,TGTGCCAGCAGCGTATATAATGGGGGTTTCAACAGCAATCAGCCCCAGCATTTT
TRBV18,NA,TRBJ2-2,NA,CASFRGEHTGELFF,TGTGCCAGCTTCCGCGGGGAGCACACCGGGGAGCTGTTTTTT
TRBV25-1,NA,TRBJ1-1,NA,CASIPGNMNTEAFF,TGTGCCAGCATCCCAGGGAACATGAACACTGAAGCTTTCTTT
TRBV4-3,NA,TRBJ1-6,NA,CASSQDWDSPLHF,TGCGCCAGCAGCCAAGATTGGGATTCACCCCTCCACTTT
TRBV4-1,NA,TRBJ1-5,NA,CASSREPNMQGSQPQHF,TGCGCCAGCAGCCGGGAGCCAAATATGCAGGGCTCTCAGCCCCAGCATTTT
TRBV5-6,NA,TRBJ1-4,NA,CASSGDGVNEKLFF,TGTGCCAGCAGCGGGGACGGAGTGAATGAAAAACTGTTTTTT
TRBV6-6,NA,TRBJ2-2,once,CASSWSTNTGELFF,TGTGCCAGCAGTTGGTCCACGAACACCGGGGAGCTGTTTTTT